The next 14 T cell receptor beta chains were all read from a single sample in a study of blood T cell repertoires in COVID-19. Produced via immunoSEQ multiplex PCR; TCRdb's table is partial and in-frame only. The data show around 260,000 clones, roughly four fifths seen once. The sample taken for sequencing was peripheral blood. Source of these receptors: a woman aged 50 to 60 who had recovered from COVID-19.

The table lists this clone with a count of one. This chain uses TRBV23-1 with TRBJ2-3; 12 nucleotides align to TRBD2. TRBV23-1 is labeled an ORF, and its function is uncertain. The CDR3 is 16 amino acids. V trimming: 4 bases; J trimming: 0 bases; junction bases outside the gene matches: 2. The CDR3: CASSLTSGGSTDTQYF. CDR3 bases: TGCGCCAGCAGTCTGACTAGCGGGGGTAGCACAGATACGCAGTATTTT.

The V and J genes are TRBV4-3 and TRBJ2-7; 7 bases match TRBD2. In germline, CDR1 is LGHNA, CDR2 YSLEER. Trimming at V came to 0 bases and at J to 7 bases, leaving 9 bases not matched to a gene. The CDR3 runs to 15 residues. CDR3 sequence reads: CASSQDVGGPGEQYF. In DNA form, the CDR3 reads TGCGCCAGCAGCCAAGACGTGGGAGGGCCGGGGGAGCAGTACTTC.

This clone turned up a few times. This chain uses TRBV3-1 (or the pseudogene TRBV3-2) with TRBJ1-5; D possibly corresponds to TRBD1 (5 bases). V shed 4 bases and J shed 0 bases, with 10 bases lying between them. CDR1 LGHDT and CDR2 YNNKEL come from the germline V gene (reference sequence). CDR3 length: 15 residues. The CDR3 region is CASSPTGYSNQPQHF. The CDR3 nucleotides read TGTGCCAGCAGCCCAACAGGATATAGCAATCAGCCCCAGCATTTT.

J is TRBJ1-5 and V is TRBV6-2 or TRBV6-3; D unclear. Per germline, CDR1 MNHEY and CDR2 SVGEGT. Between the trimmed V and J ends, which lost 2 bases and 4 bases, there was a span of 6 bases. The CDR3 is 13 residues long. The CDR3 coding sequence is TGTGCCAGCAGTTACGACATGAATCAGCCCCAGCATTTT. Protein: CASSYDMNQPQHF.

This sequence joins TRBV9 and TRBJ2-7, with 14 bases fitting TRBD2. J lost 6 bases, V lost 1 base, and 6 bases had no gene match. Germline CDR1 is SGDLS and CDR2 is YYNGEE. This CDR3 is built from 16 residues. CDR3 bases: TGTGCCAGCAGCGTATCGGGACTAGCGGGAGCCCGCGAGCAGTACTTC. It is translated as CASSVSGLAGAREQYF.

V usage is TRBV5-1 and J usage is TRBJ2-5, with 11 bases identical to TRBD1. V gave up 4 bases and J gave up 2 bases; unmatched junction bases: 4. The germline V gene encodes CDR1 SGHRS and CDR2 YFSETQ. This CDR3 region has 15 residues. CDR3 amino acids: CASSIGTGGQETQYF. CDR3 sequence (DNA): TGCGCCAGCAGCATCGGGACAGGGGGACAAGAGACCCAGTACTTC.

The rearrangement joins TRBV27 to TRBJ1-2; 9 nucleotides line up with TRBD1. Germline-derived CDR1 and CDR2 are MNHEY and SMNVEV (reference sequence). The CDR3 is made up of 14 amino acids. The J segment lost 8 bases and the V segment lost 5 bases, leaving 9 bases of the junction unmatched. DNA for the CDR3: TGTGCCAGCAGTCCCAACCGACAGGGGGGGGGCTACACCTTC. The encoded protein is CASSPNRQGGGYTF.

The gene calls are TRBV18 and TRBJ2-1; 7 nucleotides align to TRBD2. Unmatched junction bases numbered 5, after V lost 3 bases and J lost 0 bases. The CDR3 spans 16 residues. Germline CDR1 is KGHSH and CDR2 is LQKENI. In nucleotides, the CDR3 is TGTGCCAGCTCACCTCAAGGCGGGGGCTCCTACAATGAGCAGTTCTTC. Protein product: CASSPQGGGSYNEQFF. The whole variable domain, remainder taken from reference TRBV18 and TRBJ2-1, is NAGVMQNPRHLVRRRGQEARLRCSPMKGHSHVYWYRQLPEEGLKFMVYLQKENIIDESGMPKERFSAEFPKEGPSILRIQQVVRGDSAAYFCASSPQGGGSYNEQFFGPGTRLTVL.

The sample holds many counts of this clone. This chain uses TRBV27 with TRBJ2-7, with D tentatively TRBD1 (6 bases). V dropped 6 bases and J dropped 2 bases, with 17 bases sitting between them. The CDR3 has 15 amino acids. The germline V gene encodes CDR1 MNHEY and CDR2 SMNVEV (reference sequence). CDR3 protein: CASRTHRVPPYEQYF. DNA for the CDR3: TGTGCCAGCAGAACTCACAGGGTCCCCCCCTACGAGCAGTACTTC.

V gene TRBV3-1 (or the pseudogene TRBV3-2) combines with J gene TRBJ1-6; TRBD1 aligns across 7 bases. This CDR3 region has 14 residues. V trimming: 4 bases; J trimming: 12 bases; junction bases outside the gene matches: 9. Germline CDR1 is LGHDT and CDR2 is YNNKEL (reference sequence). The CDR3 DNA sequence: TGTGCCAGCAGCCGAGATGAACAGGGGTTACCCCTCCACTTT. Translating it yields CASSRDEQGLPLHF.

This clone appeared a few times. The CDR3 DNA reads as TGTGCCTGGAGCGGAAGGGGGGGGGTTTACACTGAAGCTTTCTTT. Translating gives CAWSGRGGVYTEAFF. The rearrangement links TRBV30 to TRBJ1-1, with a weak D call TRBD1 (6 bases). Germline loops: CDR1 GTSNPN, CDR2 SVGIG (reference sequence). Trimming stripped 3 bases from V and 3 bases from J, with 17 bases between. There are 15 residues in the CDR3.

This chain connects TRBV28 to TRBJ1-2; D is perhaps TRBD1 (5 bases). CDR1 is MDHEN, CDR2 SYDVKM, per germline. V gave up 4 bases and J gave up 8 bases, with 20 bases separating them. CDR3 length: 15 amino acids. The CDR3 nucleotides read TGTGCCAGCAGTTCTAACCCTGGGGAAACAGGAGGCTACACCTTC. Translated: CASSSNPGETGGYTF.

This rearrangement joins TRBV15 to TRBJ2-4; D is unclear. Deletions cut 1 base from V and 0 bases from J, with 10 bases between. The CDR3 length is 16 residues. Germline lookup yields CDR1 LNHNV and CDR2 YYDKDF (reference sequence). CDR3 residues: CATSRGGELAKNIQYF. DNA for the CDR3: TGTGCCACCAGCAGAGGAGGCGAGCTAGCCAAAAACATTCAGTACTTC. The entire variable domain, with the rest obtained from reference TRBV15 and TRBJ2-4, is as follows: DAMVIQNPRYQVTQFGKPVTLSCSQTLNHNVMYWYQQKSSQAPKLLFHYYDKDFNNEADTPDNFQSRRPNTSFCFLDIRSPGLGDTAMYLCATSRGGELAKNIQYFGAGTRLSVL.

The count of this clone is one. The chain has TRBV11-2 and TRBJ1-1; possible D gene TRBD1, 5 bases. Germline CDR1 is SGHAT and CDR2 is FQNNGV. The length of the CDR3 is 14 residues. The V gene lost 1 base and the J gene lost 5 bases, with 11 bases spanning the gap. The CDR3 DNA is TGTGCCAGCAGCTTAGGAGCAGGGAGGACTGAAGCTTTCTTT. As protein: CASSLGAGRTEAFF.